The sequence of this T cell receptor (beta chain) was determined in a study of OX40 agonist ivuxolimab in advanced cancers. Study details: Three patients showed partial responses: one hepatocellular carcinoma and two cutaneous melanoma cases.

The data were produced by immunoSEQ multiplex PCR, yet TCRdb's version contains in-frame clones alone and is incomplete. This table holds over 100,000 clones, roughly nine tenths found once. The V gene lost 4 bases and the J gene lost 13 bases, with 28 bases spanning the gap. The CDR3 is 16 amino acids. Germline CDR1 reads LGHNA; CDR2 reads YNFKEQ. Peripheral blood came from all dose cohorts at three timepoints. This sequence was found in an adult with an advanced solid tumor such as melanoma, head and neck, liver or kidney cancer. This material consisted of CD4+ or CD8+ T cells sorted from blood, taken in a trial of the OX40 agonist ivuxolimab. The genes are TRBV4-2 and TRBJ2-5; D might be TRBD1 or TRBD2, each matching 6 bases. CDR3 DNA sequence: TGTGCCAGCAGCCCGGGAGCTGACAGGCCGCCGTCGGATTGGTACTTC. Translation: CASSPGADRPPSDWYF.